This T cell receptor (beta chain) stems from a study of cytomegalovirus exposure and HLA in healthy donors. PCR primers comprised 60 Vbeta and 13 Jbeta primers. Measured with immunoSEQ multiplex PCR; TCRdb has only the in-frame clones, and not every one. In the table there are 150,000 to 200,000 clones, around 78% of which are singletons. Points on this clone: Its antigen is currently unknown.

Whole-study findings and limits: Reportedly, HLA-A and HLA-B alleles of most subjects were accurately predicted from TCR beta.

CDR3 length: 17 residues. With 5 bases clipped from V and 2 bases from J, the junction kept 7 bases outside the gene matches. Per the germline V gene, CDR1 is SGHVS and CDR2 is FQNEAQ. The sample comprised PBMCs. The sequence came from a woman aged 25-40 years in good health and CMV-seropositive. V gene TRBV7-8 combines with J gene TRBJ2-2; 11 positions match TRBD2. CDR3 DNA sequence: TGTGCCAGCAGCCTATACGGGACTAGCGGAAACACCGGGGAGCTGTTTTTT. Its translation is CASSLYGTSGNTGELFF. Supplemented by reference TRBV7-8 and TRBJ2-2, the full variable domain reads GAGVSQSPRYKVAKRGQDVALRCDPISGHVSLFWYQQALGQGPEFLTYFQNEAQLDKSGLPSDRFFAERPEGSVSTLKIQRTQQEDSAVYLCASSLYGTSGNTGELFFGEGSRLTVL.